Listed below are T cell receptor beta chains from one sample, sequenced in a study of blood T cell repertoires in COVID-19. Data came from immunoSEQ multiplex PCR; TCRdb stores just in-frame clones and leaves some out. Here the sample spans 200,000 to 300,000 clones, around 88% being singletons. Sequenced material: PBMCs or T cells enriched from blood (not recorded which). The receptors derive from a woman aged 40-49 years with acute COVID-19. The CDR3 runs from the conserved cysteine through the conserved F or W. The order of the fields is J gene, V gene, CDR3 protein.

J gene: TRBJ1-3; V gene: TRBV5-4; CDR3 protein: CASSLRQGLPSGNTIYF
J gene: TRBJ1-2; V gene: TRBV2; CDR3 protein: CASIYSTNYGYTF
J gene: TRBJ2-3; V gene: TRBV6-4; CDR3 protein: CASSDETGGSDTQYF
J gene: TRBJ2-1; V gene: TRBV5-4; CDR3 protein: CASSPGLAGGGEQFF
J gene: TRBJ1-1; V gene: TRBV15; CDR3 protein: CATSRGSGSMNTEAFF
J gene: TRBJ1-2; V gene: TRBV13; CDR3 protein: CASSEQGAPLGYTF
J gene: TRBJ2-1; V gene: TRBV30; CDR3 protein: CAWTPGGLKNEQFF
J gene: TRBJ1-2; V gene: TRBV7-9; CDR3 protein: CASSADEDRGSCTF
J gene: TRBJ1-1; V gene: TRBV12-3/TRBV12-4; CDR3 protein: CASTIRGGLAFF
J gene: TRBJ2-7; V gene: TRBV7-2; CDR3 protein: CASSPSRLISYEQYF
J gene: TRBJ2-1; V gene: TRBV11-2; CDR3 protein: CASSLVIKTGINSYNEQFF
J gene: TRBJ1-1; V gene: TRBV5-1; CDR3 protein: CASSAGLNMNTEAFF
J gene: TRBJ2-3; V gene: TRBV9; CDR3 protein: CASSVGTGSTDTQYF
J gene: TRBJ1-3; V gene: TRBV20-1; CDR3 protein: CSASRPGTSSGNTIYF
J gene: TRBJ2-1; V gene: TRBV5-6; CDR3 protein: CASSNRLAGVSYNEQFF
J gene: TRBJ1-1; V gene: TRBV19; CDR3 protein: CASSPGTGGMNTEAFF
J gene: TRBJ1-4; V gene: TRBV29-1; CDR3 protein: CSVVEGTSNEKLFF
J gene: TRBJ2-2; V gene: TRBV28; CDR3 protein: CASSFRGPGELFF
J gene: TRBJ2-3; V gene: TRBV3-1/TRBV3-2; CDR3 protein: CASSSSGASTDTQYF
J gene: TRBJ1-1; V gene: TRBV18; CDR3 protein: CASSPGGPEAFF
J gene: TRBJ2-7; V gene: TRBV19; CDR3 protein: CASSIVGTAQYEQYF
J gene: TRBJ2-1; V gene: TRBV6-2/TRBV6-3; CDR3 protein: CASSDPRDRLTYNEQFF
J gene: TRBJ2-3; V gene: TRBV28; CDR3 protein: CASRDSSTDTQYF
J gene: TRBJ1-1; V gene: TRBV20-1; CDR3 protein: CSASPVNTEAFF
J gene: TRBJ1-1; V gene: TRBV7-2; CDR3 protein: CASSSNTGYTEAFF
J gene: TRBJ1-1; V gene: TRBV28; CDR3 protein: CASSSPFQVRWTEAFF
J gene: TRBJ1-4; V gene: TRBV28; CDR3 protein: CASSLGRAGGKLFF
J gene: TRBJ1-2; V gene: TRBV4-1; CDR3 protein: CASSQAASARAPYGYTF
J gene: TRBJ2-2; V gene: TRBV5-4; CDR3 protein: CASIPSGANTGELFF
J gene: TRBJ2-3; V gene: TRBV7-2; CDR3 protein: CASSSSGGAGTQYF
J gene: TRBJ1-3; V gene: TRBV21-1; CDR3 protein: CASSRDDRGLVFGNTIYF
J gene: TRBJ2-2; V gene: TRBV3-1/TRBV3-2; CDR3 protein: CASSQRTGELFF
J gene: TRBJ1-1; V gene: TRBV5-1; CDR3 protein: CASSLEAGQNTEAFF
J gene: TRBJ2-3; V gene: TRBV14; CDR3 protein: CASSHISSGTLADTQYF
J gene: TRBJ2-1; V gene: TRBV5-5; CDR3 protein: CASSAKVGLAGYGEQFF
J gene: TRBJ1-1; V gene: TRBV11-2; CDR3 protein: CASSPVGGAFDTEAFF
J gene: TRBJ1-2; V gene: TRBV28; CDR3 protein: CASSPPDRDGYTF
J gene: TRBJ1-4; V gene: TRBV4-3; CDR3 protein: CASSRAGIPNEKLFF
J gene: TRBJ2-5; V gene: TRBV7-2; CDR3 protein: CASSLASGTEETQYF
J gene: TRBJ1-2; V gene: TRBV24-1; CDR3 protein: CATSDRRWGENYGYTF
J gene: TRBJ1-1; V gene: TRBV10-1; CDR3 protein: CASKGGLNTEAFF
J gene: TRBJ1-5; V gene: TRBV3-1/TRBV3-2; CDR3 protein: CASSLSDTDQPQHF
J gene: TRBJ2-4; V gene: TRBV3-1/TRBV3-2; CDR3 protein: CASSPDRGELLAKNIQYF
J gene: TRBJ2-3; V gene: TRBV7-9; CDR3 protein: CASSPSDRDADTQYF
J gene: TRBJ2-3; V gene: TRBV7-9; CDR3 protein: CASSTGTGLDTQYF
J gene: TRBJ2-1; V gene: TRBV9; CDR3 protein: CASSPLAPEQFF
J gene: TRBJ2-3; V gene: TRBV6-2/TRBV6-3; CDR3 protein: CASSGRGASTDTQYF
J gene: TRBJ1-2; V gene: TRBV7-2; CDR3 protein: CASSLVGEGDYGYTF
J gene: TRBJ1-2; V gene: TRBV10-3; CDR3 protein: CAIRGGPGYGYTF
J gene: TRBJ2-5; V gene: TRBV12-5; CDR3 protein: CASGGVVAQYF
J gene: TRBJ2-7; V gene: TRBV7-2; CDR3 protein: CASRYKPGEQYF